This is a list of T cell receptor beta chains from one sample in a study of T cells in Graves' hyperthyroidism and ophthalmopathy. TCRdb processed the multiplex PCR reads anew with MiXCR; each CDR3 protein has one entry. The sample yields hundreds of thousands of distinct CDR3 sequences, approximately 21% seen once. Sequences were obtained from blood. The origin of the receptors is a man aged 30-40 years with Graves' ophthalmopathy. Each CDR3 is given with its conserved first and last residue. D genes are given only for firm matches. Part of the rows lack a size; the others show once, few, many or a class for expanded clones.

j_call clone_size cdr3_length v_call d_call cdr3_nt cdr3_aa
TRBJ1-4 - 18 TRBV18 - TGTGCCAGCTCACCACTTATGATGGCGCCGGGGGAGTCCGAAAAACTGTTTTTT CASSPLMMAPGESEKLFF
TRBJ1-2 - 13 TRBV5-1 - TGCGCCAGCAGCTTGGAGGGGGAGGGTGGCTACACCTTC CASSLEGEGGYTF
TRBJ2-5 many 15 TRBV7-9 TRBD1 TGTGCCAGCAGCTTAGGGACAGGGTACGGAGAGACCCAGTACTTC CASSLGTGYGETQYF
TRBJ1-4 few 14 TRBV2 - TGTGCCAGCAGTGATATAGGGGTTATCGGAAAACTGTTTTTT CASSDIGVIGKLFF
TRBJ1-2 - 13 TRBV19 - TGTGCCAGTAGTATCCAGCCCGAATATGGCTACACCTTC CASSIQPEYGYTF
TRBJ2-7 few 13 TRBV6-1 - TGTGCCGGACGTCTAGCGAGCTCCTACGAGCAGTACTTC CAGRLASSYEQYF
TRBJ1-1 - 15 TRBV18 TRBD1 TGTGCCAGCTCACCCTCGGGACAGGGGTTCACTGAAGCTTTCTTT CASSPSGQGFTEAFF
TRBJ2-1 many 14 TRBV29-1 TRBD1 TGCAGCGTCCCGGGACAGGGGACCTACAATGAGCAGTTCTTC CSVPGQGTYNEQFF
TRBJ2-7 - 12 TRBV5-8 - TGTGCCAGCAGCTTGGCCACCTACGAGCAGTACTTC CASSLATYEQYF
TRBJ1-1 - 14 TRBV11-2 - TGTGCCAGCAGCCCTCAGGGGAGGTACACTGAAGCTTTCTTT CASSPQGRYTEAFF
TRBJ2-1 - 15 TRBV5-6 TRBD2 TGTGCCAGCAGCTTGGGCTGGGCGGGAGGGAATGAGCAGTTCTTC CASSLGWAGGNEQFF
TRBJ1-2 many 13 TRBV3-1 - TGTGCCAGCAGCCCCGGGGGGCACTATGGCTACACCTTC CASSPGGHYGYTF
TRBJ1-1 - 15 TRBV18 TRBD1 TGTGCCAGCTCAACTGGGACAGGTTTGAACACTGAAGCTTTCTTT CASSTGTGLNTEAFF
TRBJ2-7 many 14 TRBV2 TRBD2 TGTGCCAGCAGTGGCGGACGGGGGGTTTACGAGCAGTACTTC CASSGGRGVYEQYF
TRBJ2-7 few 15 TRBV6-1 - TGTGCCAGCACATGGGGCGGTGGGACCTCCTACGAGCAGTACTTC CASTWGGGTSYEQYF
TRBJ2-1 - 17 TRBV27 - TGTGCCAGCAGTGGCCGGACCCCGCTGGGCTCCTACAATGAGCAGTTCTTC CASSGRTPLGSYNEQFF
TRBJ2-1 many 15 TRBV7-9 TRBD2 TGTGCCAGCAGCCCAACGACTAGCGGATACAATGAGCAGTTCTTC CASSPTTSGYNEQFF
TRBJ2-5 many 12 TRBV2 TRBD2 TGTGCCAGCAAGGCGGGAGGGGAGACCCAGTACTTC CASKAGGETQYF
TRBJ2-1 few 15 TRBV20-1 TRBD1 TGCAGTGCTTGCGATCGACAGGGTGGGATTAATGAGCAGTTCTTC CSACDRQGGINEQFF
TRBJ2-1 few 16 TRBV28 TRBD1 TGTGCCAGCAGTTCTTGGACAGGAGAGTCCTACAATGAGCAGTTCTTC CASSSWTGESYNEQFF
TRBJ1-2 few 13 TRBV29-1 - TGCAGCGTGACCGACGGAAACAACTATGGCTACACCTTC CSVTDGNNYGYTF
TRBJ2-7 - 16 TRBV5-1 TRBD2 TGCGCCAGCAGCTTGGCGGCTAGCGGGTTCTCCTACGAGCAGTACTTC CASSLAASGFSYEQYF
TRBJ1-5 many 15 TRBV28 - TGTGCCAGCAGTTCGGGGGCCTATAGCAATCAGCCCCAGCATTTT CASSSGAYSNQPQHF
TRBJ2-1 - 14 TRBV20-1 - TGCAGTGCTAGACCCCCCAGGGGAGGTAATGAGCAGTTCTTC CSARPPRGGNEQFF
TRBJ2-7 many 15 TRBV28 - TGTGCCAGCAGCCTCTGGGGTAGCGGAACCTACGAGCAGTACTTC CASSLWGSGTYEQYF
TRBJ2-7 many 12 TRBV6-1 - TGTGCCAGCAGTGGCCTAGGGTACGAGCAGTACTTC CASSGLGYEQYF
TRBJ2-7 - 17 TRBV14 - TGTGCCAGCAGCCAAGGTCGAAAGAGGTTGGGGTCCTACGAGCAGTACTTC CASSQGRKRLGSYEQYF